In its sample, the clone carrying this T cell receptor beta chain was seen once. This specimen belongs to a study of CD8+CD57+ T cells in acquired aplastic anemia. Germline-derived CDR1 and CDR2 are ENHRY and SYGVKD. The CDR3 covers 14 residues. Deletions cut 6 bases from V and 2 bases from J, with 14 bases between. Genomic DNA templated the TCR beta VDJ and CDR3 profiling. TCRdb re-derived calls from the reads in MiXCR, one entry per CDR3 protein. The sample has about 170,000 distinct CDR3 sequences, about 64% seen once. Source material: sorted CD4+, CD8+, or CD8+CD57+ T cells (not recorded which) from PBMCs. The TCR sequence derives from a human donor in good health. The chain employs TRBV10-3 and TRBJ2-7; the D gene could be TRBD1 or TRBD2 (5 bases each). The CDR3, as DNA: TGTGCCATCAGCGTCCGGGACCGAACCTACGAGCAGTACTTC. It encodes CAISVRDRTYEQYF.